This T cell receptor beta chain was profiled in a study of cytomegalovirus exposure and HLA in healthy donors. Whole-study findings and limits: Researchers reported from a later analysis that most CMV-associated TCR beta chains appeared HLA-restricted. About 87% or about 30% of the time was how often most TCR beta V segments were productive, according to an earlier analysis.

This CDR3 has 13 amino acids. Germline V gene sequence: CDR1 SGHVS, CDR2 FNYEAQ. The germline V and J ends were trimmed by 7 bases and 3 bases, with 12 bases remaining between them. Primers: 60 Vbeta forward and 13 Jbeta reverse. Sequencing was performed with immunoSEQ multiplex PCR; in TCRdb, only in-frame clones are kept and a portion is missing. The repertoire has tens of thousands of clones, approximately 80% of them found once; the top ten carry 6.5%. Worth noting for this clone: Its matching antigen is unknown.

Likely unrecorded immune exposures existed in these nominally healthy donors. This receptor was taken from a human donor in good health. Sequencing input: PBMCs. The rearrangement joins TRBV7-6 to TRBJ1-1; D is perhaps TRBD1 (5 bases). Written as DNA, the CDR3 is TGTGCCAGCACCAAGGACAAGTACACTGAAGCTTTCTTT. Translated, it gives CASTKDKYTEAFF. Full variable domain (rest looked up from reference TRBV7-6 and TRBJ1-1): GAGVSQSPRYKVTKRGQDVALRCDPISGHVSLYWYRQALGQGPEFLTYFNYEAQQDKSGLPNDRFSAERPEGSISTLTIQRTEQRDSAMYRCASTKDKYTEAFFGQGTRLTVV.